This TCR beta chain was found in a study of blood T cell repertoires in COVID-19. CDR3 length equals 16 residues. CDR1 and CDR2 from the germline V gene are MNHEY and SMNVEV (reference sequence). J was trimmed by 3 bases and V by 0 bases; bases with no gene match: 5. This clone was seen a handful of times. Original processing methods: Amplification of reference gene primers was used by the study to estimate nucleated cell counts. Repertoires were generated with immunoSEQ multiplex PCR, while TCRdb's copy carries only in-frame clones and drops some. V, J and clone size are taken as reported in that table, and D and trimming were inferred from the DNA itself. The data hold about 15,000 clones, with roughly three quarters observed a single time.

The sequencing input was peripheral blood. The receptor was derived from a man aged 65 to 79 with active or convalescent COVID-19. The chain carries TRBV27 and TRBJ2-7, with 10 positions matching TRBD1. CDR3 coding DNA: TGTGCCAGCAGTTTATCACTCGGGACAGGGGTCTACGAGCAGTACTTC. Protein: CASSLSLGTGVYEQYF.